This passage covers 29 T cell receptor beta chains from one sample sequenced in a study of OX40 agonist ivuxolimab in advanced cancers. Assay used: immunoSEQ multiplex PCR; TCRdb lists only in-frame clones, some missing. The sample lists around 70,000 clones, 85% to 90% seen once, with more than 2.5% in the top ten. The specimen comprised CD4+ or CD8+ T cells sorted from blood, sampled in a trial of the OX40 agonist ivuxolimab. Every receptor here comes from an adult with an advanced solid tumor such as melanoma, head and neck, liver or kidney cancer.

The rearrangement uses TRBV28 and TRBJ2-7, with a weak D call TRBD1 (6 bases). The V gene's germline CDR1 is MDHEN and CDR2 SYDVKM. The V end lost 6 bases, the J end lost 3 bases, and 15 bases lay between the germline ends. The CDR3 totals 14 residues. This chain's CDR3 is CASRGRQEFYEQYF. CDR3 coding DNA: TGTGCCAGCAGAGGGCGACAGGAGTTCTACGAGCAGTACTTC.

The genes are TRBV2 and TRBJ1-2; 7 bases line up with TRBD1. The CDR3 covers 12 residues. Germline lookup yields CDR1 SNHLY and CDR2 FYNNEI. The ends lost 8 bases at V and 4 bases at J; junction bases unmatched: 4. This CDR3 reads CASVPGGYGYTF. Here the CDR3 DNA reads TGTGCCAGCGTGCCAGGGGGCTATGGCTACACCTTC.

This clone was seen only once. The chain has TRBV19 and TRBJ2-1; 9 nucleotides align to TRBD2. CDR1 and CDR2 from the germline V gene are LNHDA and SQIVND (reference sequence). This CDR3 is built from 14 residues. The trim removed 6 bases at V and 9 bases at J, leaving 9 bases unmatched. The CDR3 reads CASRGAGGPVEQFF. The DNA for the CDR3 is TGTGCCAGTAGGGGGGCGGGAGGGCCGGTTGAGCAGTTCTTC.

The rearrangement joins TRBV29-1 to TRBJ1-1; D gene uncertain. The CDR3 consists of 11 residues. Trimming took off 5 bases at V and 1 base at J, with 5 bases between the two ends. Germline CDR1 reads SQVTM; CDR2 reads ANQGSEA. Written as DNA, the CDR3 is TGCAGCGTTCGGCAGAACACTGAAGCTTTCTTT. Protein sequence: CSVRQNTEAFF.

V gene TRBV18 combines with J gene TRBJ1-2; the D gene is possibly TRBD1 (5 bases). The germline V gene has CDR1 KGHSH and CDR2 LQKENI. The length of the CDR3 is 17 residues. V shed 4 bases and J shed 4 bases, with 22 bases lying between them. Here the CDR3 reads CASSLDPGTTGVYGYTF. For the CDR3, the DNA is TGTGCCAGCTCACTTGACCCCGGGACGACGGGGGTCTATGGCTACACCTTC.

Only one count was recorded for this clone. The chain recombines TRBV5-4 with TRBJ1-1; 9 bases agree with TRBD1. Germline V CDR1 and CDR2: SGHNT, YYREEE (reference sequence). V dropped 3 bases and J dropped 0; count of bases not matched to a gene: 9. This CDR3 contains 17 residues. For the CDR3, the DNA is TGTGCCAGCAGCTACAACACAGGGGGCGGGCTGAACACTGAAGCTTTCTTT. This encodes CASSYNTGGGLNTEAFF.

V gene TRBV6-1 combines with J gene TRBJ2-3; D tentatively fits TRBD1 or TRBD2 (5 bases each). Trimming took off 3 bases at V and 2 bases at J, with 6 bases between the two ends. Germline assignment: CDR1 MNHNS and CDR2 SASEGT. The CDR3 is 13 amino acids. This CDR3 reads CASSEGPTDTQYF. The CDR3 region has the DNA TGTGCCAGCAGTGAGGGACCCACAGATACGCAGTATTTT.

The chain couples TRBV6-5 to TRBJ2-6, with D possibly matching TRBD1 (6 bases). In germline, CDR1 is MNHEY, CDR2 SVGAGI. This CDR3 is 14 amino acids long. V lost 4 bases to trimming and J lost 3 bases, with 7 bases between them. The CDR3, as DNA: TGTGCCAGCAGTTTAGGGGGTGGGGCCAACGTCCTGACTTTC. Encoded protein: CASSLGGGANVLTF.

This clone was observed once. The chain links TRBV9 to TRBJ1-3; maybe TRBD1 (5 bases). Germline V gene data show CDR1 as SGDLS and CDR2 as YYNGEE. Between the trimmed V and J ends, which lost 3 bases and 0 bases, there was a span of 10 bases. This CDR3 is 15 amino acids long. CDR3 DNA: TGTGCCAGCAGCGGTGACAGCTACTCTGGAAACACCATATATTTT. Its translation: CASSGDSYSGNTIYF.

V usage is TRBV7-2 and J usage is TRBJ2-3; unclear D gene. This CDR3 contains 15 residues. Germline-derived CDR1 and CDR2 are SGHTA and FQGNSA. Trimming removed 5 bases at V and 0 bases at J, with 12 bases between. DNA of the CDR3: TGTGCCAGCAGCCCACAGTATCTGAGCACAGATACGCAGTATTTT. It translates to CASSPQYLSTDTQYF.

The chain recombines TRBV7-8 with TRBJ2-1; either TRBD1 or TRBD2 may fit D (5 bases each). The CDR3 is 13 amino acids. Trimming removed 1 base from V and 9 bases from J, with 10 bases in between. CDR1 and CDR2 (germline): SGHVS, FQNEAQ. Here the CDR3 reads CASSLEFGGEQFF. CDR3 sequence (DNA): TGTGCCAGCAGCTTAGAATTTGGGGGTGAGCAGTTCTTC.

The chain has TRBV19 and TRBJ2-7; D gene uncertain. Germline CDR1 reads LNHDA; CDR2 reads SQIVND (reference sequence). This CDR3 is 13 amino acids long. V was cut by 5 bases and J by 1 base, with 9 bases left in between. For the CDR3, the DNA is TGTGCCAGTAGTGCCAGAGGATCCTACGAGCAGTACTTC. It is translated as CASSARGSYEQYF.

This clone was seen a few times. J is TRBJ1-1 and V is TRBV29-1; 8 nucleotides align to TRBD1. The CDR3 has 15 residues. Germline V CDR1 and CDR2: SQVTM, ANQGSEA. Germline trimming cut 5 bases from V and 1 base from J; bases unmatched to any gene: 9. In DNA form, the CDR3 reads TGCAGCGTTTCAAAGGGGGGGACAGGGAACACTGAAGCTTTCTTT. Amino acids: CSVSKGGTGNTEAFF.

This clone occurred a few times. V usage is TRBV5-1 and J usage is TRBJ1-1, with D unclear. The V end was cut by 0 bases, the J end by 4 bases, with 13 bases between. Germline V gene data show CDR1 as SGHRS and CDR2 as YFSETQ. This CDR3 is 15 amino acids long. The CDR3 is CASSLEASLGTEAFF. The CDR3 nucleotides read TGCGCCAGCAGCTTGGAGGCAAGCCTGGGCACTGAAGCTTTCTTT.

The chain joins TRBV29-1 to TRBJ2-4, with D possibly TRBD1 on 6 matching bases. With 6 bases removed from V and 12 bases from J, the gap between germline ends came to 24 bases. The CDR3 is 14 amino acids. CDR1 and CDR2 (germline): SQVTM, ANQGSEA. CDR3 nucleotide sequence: TGCAGCGTCGTCACAGGGACGCCATCGGGCGCTCAGTACTTC. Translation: CSVVTGTPSGAQYF.

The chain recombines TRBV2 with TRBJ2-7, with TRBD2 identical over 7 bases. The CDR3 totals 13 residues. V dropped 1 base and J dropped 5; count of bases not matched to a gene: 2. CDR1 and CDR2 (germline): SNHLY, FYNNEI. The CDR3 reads CASSEGGGDEQYF. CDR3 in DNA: TGTGCCAGCAGTGAAGGGGGGGGAGACGAGCAGTACTTC.

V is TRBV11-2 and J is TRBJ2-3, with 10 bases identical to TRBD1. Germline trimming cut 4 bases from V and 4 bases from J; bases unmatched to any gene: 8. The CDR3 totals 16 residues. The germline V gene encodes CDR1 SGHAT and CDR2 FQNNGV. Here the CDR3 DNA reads TGTGCCAGCAGCTCGACAGGGGGCTGGACGTCAGATACGCAGTATTTT. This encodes CASSSTGGWTSDTQYF.

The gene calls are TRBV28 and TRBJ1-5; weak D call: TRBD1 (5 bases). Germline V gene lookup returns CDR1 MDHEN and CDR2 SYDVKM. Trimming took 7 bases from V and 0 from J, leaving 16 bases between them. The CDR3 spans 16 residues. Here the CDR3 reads CASKPGALYSNQPQHF. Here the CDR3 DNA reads TGTGCCAGCAAACCCGGGGCGCTTTATAGCAATCAGCCCCAGCATTTT.

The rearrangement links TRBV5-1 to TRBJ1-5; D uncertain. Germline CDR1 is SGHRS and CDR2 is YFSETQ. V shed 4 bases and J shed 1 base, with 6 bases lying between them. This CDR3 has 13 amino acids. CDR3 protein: CASSTASNQPQHF. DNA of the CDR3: TGCGCCAGCAGCACCGCCAGCAATCAGCCCCAGCATTTT.

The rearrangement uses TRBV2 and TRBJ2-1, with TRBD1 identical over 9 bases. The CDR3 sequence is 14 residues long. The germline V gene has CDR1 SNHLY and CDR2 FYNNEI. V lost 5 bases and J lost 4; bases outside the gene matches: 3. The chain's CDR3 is CASSRGQGYNEQFF. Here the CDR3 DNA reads TGTGCCAGCAGTCGGGGACAGGGTTACAATGAGCAGTTCTTC.

The CDR3 loop reads CASSLGQGAHSSTQHF. As DNA, the CDR3 is TGTGCCAGCAGCCTCGGACAGGGGGCTCACTCCAGCACCCAGCATTTT. The V gene is TRBV2, the J gene TRBJ1-5; 11 bases agree with TRBD1. The CDR3 spans 16 residues. Trimming at V came to 6 bases and at J to 11 bases, leaving 15 bases not matched to a gene. Germline loops: CDR1 SNHLY, CDR2 FYNNEI. The variable domain in full, with the rest retrieved from reference TRBV2 and TRBJ1-5, is EPEVTQTPSHQVTQMGQEVILRCVPISNHLYFYWYRQILGQKVEFLVSFYNNEISEKSEIFDDQFSVERPDGSNFTLKIRSTKLEDSAMYFCASSLGQGAHSSTQHFGDGTRLSIL.

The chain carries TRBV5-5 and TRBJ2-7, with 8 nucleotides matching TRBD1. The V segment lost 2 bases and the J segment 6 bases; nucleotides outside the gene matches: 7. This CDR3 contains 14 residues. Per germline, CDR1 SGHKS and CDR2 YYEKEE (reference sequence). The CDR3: CASSFGQGALEQYF. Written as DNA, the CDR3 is TGTGCCAGCAGCTTTGGGCAGGGGGCCCTCGAGCAGTACTTC. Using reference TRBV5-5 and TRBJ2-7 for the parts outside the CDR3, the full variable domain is DAGVTQSPTHLIKTRGQQVTLRCSPISGHKSVSWYQQVLGQGPQFIFQYYEKEERGRGNFPDRFSARQFPNYSSELNVNALLLGDSALYLCASSFGQGALEQYFGPGTRLTVT.

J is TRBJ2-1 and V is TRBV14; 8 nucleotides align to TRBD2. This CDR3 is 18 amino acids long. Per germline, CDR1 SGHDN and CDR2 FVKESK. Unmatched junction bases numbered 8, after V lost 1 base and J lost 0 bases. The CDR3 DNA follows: TGTGCCAGCAGCCAAGTAACCTTAGCGGGGAGCTCCTACAATGAGCAGTTCTTC. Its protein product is CASSQVTLAGSSYNEQFF.

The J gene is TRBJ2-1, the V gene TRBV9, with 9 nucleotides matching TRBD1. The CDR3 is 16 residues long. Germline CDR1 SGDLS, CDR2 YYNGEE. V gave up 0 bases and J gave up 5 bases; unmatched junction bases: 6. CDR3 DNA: TGTGCCAGCAGCGTAGGGGGGACAGGGTCCCACAATGAGCAGTTCTTC. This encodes CASSVGGTGSHNEQFF.

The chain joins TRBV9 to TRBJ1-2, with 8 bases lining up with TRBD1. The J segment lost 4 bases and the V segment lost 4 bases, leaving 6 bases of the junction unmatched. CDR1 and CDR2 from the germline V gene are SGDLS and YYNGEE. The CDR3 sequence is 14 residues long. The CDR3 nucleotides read TGTGCCAGCAGCCCAGGACAGGGAGGCTATGGCTACACCTTC. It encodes CASSPGQGGYGYTF.

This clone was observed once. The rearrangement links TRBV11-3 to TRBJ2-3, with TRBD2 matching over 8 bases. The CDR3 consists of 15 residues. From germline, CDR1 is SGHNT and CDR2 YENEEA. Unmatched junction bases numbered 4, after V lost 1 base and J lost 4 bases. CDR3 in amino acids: CASSLGREASDTQYF. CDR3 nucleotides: TGTGCCAGCAGCTTAGGGCGGGAGGCGTCAGATACGCAGTATTTT.

CDR3 region: CAILPQGAHTDTQYF. DNA of the CDR3: TGTGCCATCCTCCCACAGGGGGCGCACACAGATACGCAGTATTTT. The chain carries TRBV6-1 and TRBJ2-3; 9 nucleotides line up with TRBD1. In germline, CDR1 is MNHNS, CDR2 SASEGT. The CDR3 spans 15 residues. The J segment lost 2 bases and the V segment lost 10 bases, leaving 10 bases of the junction unmatched.

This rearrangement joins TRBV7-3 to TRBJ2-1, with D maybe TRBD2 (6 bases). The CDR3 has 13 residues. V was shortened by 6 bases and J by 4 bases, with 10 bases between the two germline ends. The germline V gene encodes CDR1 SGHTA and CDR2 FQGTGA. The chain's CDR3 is CASSSAGYNEQFF. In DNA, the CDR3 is TGTGCCAGCAGTTCGGCGGGGTACAATGAGCAGTTCTTC.

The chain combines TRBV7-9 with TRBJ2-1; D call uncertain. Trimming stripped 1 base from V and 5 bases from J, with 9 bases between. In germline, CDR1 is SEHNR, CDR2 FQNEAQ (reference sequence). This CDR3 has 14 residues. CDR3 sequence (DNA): TGTGCCAGCAGCTTAGGGGCTGGGAACAATGAGCAGTTCTTC. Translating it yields CASSLGAGNNEQFF.